Reported below is one T cell receptor (beta chain). Its antigen is unidentified. Assay: immunoSEQ multiplex PCR; the TCRdb copy retains only in-frame clones and omits some. The repertoire holds approximately 41,000 clones, with 80% to 90% as singletons. The sample originates from a study of OX40 agonist ivuxolimab in advanced cancers. Germline CDR1 is SGHDT and CDR2 is YYEEEE. Trimming took off 1 base at V and 0 bases at J, with 11 bases between the two ends. CDR3 length: 15 amino acids. Overall study results and limits: Individuals who were partial responders at 0.1-3.0 mg/kg had clonal expansion that ranked among the lowest.

The TCR comes from an adult with an advanced solid tumor such as melanoma, head and neck, liver or kidney cancer. Sequenced here: CD4+ or CD8+ T cells sorted from blood, sampled in a trial of the OX40 agonist ivuxolimab. The chain joins TRBV5-6 to TRBJ2-7; TRBD2 is a possible D gene (6 bases). The CDR3 spells CASSLLAGRSYEQYF. CDR3 bases: TGTGCCAGCAGCTTGCTGGCGGGACGCTCCTACGAGCAGTACTTC.